This T cell receptor (beta chain) was retrieved from a study of PD-L1 blockade in urothelial cancer. Background on the study: Dosed intravenously at 1,200 mg every 3 weeks, atezolizumab was initiated by patients in the mid-2010s. Among blood samples, the median T cell count was some 140,000.

Measured with immunoSEQ multiplex PCR; TCRdb has only the in-frame clones, and not every one. The data contain more than 35,000 clones, approximately 78% of them singletons. Each patient supplied 1 to 8 pretreatment and on-treatment samples. The specimen was PBMCs, collected around atezolizumab (anti-PD-L1) treatment. The clonotype comes from a man aged 65-85 years with urothelial cancer.

The CDR3 DNA reads as TGTGCCAGCAGTTTAAAGGCTAGGAACACTGAAGCTTTCTTT. Protein: CASSLKARNTEAFF. The chain is built from TRBV28 and TRBJ1-1; D is undetermined. The CDR3 is made up of 14 amino acids. The V and J ends lost 2 bases and 1 base respectively, with 8 bases between them. The germline gives CDR1 MDHEN, CDR2 SYDVKM.